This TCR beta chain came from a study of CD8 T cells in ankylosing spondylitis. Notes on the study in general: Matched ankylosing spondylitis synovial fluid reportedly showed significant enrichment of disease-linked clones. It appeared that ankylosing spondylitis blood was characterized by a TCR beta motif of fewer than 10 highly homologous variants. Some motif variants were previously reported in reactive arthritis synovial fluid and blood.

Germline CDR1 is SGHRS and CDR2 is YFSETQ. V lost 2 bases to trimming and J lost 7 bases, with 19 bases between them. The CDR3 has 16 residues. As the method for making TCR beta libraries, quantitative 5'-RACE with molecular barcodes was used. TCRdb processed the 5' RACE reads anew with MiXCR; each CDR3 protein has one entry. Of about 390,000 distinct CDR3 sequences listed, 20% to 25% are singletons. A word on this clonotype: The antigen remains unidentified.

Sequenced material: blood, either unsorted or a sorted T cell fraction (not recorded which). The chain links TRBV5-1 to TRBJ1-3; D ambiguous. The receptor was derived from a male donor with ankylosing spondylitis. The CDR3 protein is CASSFIFAMMANTIYF. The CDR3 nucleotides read TGCGCCAGCAGCTTCATCTTCGCTATGATGGCGAACACCATATATTTT.